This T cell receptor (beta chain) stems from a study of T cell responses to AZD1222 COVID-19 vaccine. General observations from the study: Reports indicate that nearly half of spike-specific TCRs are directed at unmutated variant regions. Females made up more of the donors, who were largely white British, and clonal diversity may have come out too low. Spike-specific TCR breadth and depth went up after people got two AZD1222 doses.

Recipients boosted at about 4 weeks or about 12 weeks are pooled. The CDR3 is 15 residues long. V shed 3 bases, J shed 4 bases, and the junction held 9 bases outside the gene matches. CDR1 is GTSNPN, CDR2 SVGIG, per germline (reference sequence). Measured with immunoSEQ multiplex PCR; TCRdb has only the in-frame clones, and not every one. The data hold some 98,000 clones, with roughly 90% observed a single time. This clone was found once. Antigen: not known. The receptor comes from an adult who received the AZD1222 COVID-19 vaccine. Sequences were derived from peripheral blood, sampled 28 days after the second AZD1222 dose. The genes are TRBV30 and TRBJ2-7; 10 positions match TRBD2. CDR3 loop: CAWRTVAGGRYEQYF. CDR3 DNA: TGTGCCTGGAGAACGGTAGCGGGAGGTCGGTACGAGCAGTACTTC.